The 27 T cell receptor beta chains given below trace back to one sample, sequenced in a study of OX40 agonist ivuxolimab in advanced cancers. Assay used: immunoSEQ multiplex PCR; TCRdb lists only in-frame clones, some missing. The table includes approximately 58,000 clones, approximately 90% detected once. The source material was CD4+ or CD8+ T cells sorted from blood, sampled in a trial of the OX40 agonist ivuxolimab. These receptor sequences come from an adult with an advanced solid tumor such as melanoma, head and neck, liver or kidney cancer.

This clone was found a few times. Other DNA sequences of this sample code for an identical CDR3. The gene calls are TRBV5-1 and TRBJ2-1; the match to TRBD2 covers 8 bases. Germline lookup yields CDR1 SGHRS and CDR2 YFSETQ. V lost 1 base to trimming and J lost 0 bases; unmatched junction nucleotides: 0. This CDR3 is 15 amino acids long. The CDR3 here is CASSLSGSSYNEQFF. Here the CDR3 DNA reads TGCGCCAGCAGCTTGAGCGGGAGCTCCTACAATGAGCAGTTCTTC.

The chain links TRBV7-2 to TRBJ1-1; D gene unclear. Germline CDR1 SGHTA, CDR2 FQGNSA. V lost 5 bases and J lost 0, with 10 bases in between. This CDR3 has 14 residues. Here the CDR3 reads CASSPTAMNTEAFF. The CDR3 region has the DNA TGTGCCAGCAGCCCAACAGCTATGAACACTGAAGCTTTCTTT.

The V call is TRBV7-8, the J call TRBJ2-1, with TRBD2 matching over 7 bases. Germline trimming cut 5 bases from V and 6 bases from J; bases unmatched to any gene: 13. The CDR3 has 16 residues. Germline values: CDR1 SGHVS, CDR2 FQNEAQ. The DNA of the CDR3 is TGTGCCAGCAGCCCTCTTGGGGGGGTGGAGGGCAATGAGCAGTTCTTC. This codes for CASSPLGGVEGNEQFF.

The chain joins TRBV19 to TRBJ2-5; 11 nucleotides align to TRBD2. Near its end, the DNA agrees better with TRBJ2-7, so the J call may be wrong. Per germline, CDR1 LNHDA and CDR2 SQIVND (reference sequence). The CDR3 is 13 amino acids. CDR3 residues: CASTSGRRDEQYF. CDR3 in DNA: TGTGCCAGTACTAGCGGGAGGAGAGACGAGCAGTACTTC.

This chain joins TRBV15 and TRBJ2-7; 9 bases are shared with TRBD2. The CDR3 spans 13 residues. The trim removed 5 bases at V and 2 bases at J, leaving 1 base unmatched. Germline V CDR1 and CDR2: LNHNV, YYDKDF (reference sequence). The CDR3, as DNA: TGTGCCACCAGCGGCGGGAGGGCCTACGAGCAGTACTTC. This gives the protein CATSGGRAYEQYF.

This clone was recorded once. CDR3 DNA sequence: TGTGCCAGTAGACAGGGGGCCGGGAGCAATCAGCCCCAGCATTTT. Residues: CASRQGAGSNQPQHF. The rearrangement uses TRBV19 and TRBJ1-5, with 9 bases identical to TRBD1. The V gene end was trimmed by 6 bases and the J gene end by 1 base; junction bases not matched to a gene: 4. CDR3 length: 15 residues. From germline, CDR1 is LNHDA and CDR2 SQIVND (reference sequence).

The CDR3 region is CASSLGRDEQFF. Written as DNA, the CDR3 is TGTGCCAGCAGCTTAGGGCGCGATGAGCAGTTCTTC. The chain joins TRBV7-6 to TRBJ2-1; D is unresolved. The germline gives CDR1 SGHVS, CDR2 FNYEAQ. Trimming took off 1 base at V and 8 bases at J, with 6 bases between the two ends. The CDR3 consists of 12 residues. The full variable domain, completed using reference TRBV7-6 and TRBJ2-1, is GAGVSQSPRYKVTKRGQDVALRCDPISGHVSLYWYRQALGQGPEFLTYFNYEAQQDKSGLPNDRFSAERPEGSISTLTIQRTEQRDSAMYRCASSLGRDEQFFGPGTRLTVL.

As DNA, the CDR3 is TGCGCCAGCAGCCAAATTGGACTTTACACAGATACGCAGTATTTT. This gives the protein CASSQIGLYTDTQYF. This chain links TRBV4-3 with TRBJ2-3; a possible D gene is TRBD2 (5 bases). With 2 bases removed from V and 2 bases from J, the gap between germline ends came to 11 bases. Looked up from germline, CDR1 is LGHNA and CDR2 is YSLEER. The CDR3 is 15 amino acids.

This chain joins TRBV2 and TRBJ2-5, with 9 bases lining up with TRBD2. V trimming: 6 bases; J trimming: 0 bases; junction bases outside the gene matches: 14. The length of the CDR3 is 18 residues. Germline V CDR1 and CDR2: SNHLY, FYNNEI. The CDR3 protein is CASRFGTSLTLNQETQYF. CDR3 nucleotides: TGTGCCAGCAGATTTGGGACTAGCCTTACCCTAAACCAAGAGACCCAGTACTTC.

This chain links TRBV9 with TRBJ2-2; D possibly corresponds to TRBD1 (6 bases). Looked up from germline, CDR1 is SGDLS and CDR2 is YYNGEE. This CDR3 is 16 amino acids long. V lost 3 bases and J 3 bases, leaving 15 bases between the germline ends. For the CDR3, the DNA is TGTGCCAGCAGCGAACAGGGTCCCCCCCACACCGGGGAGCTGTTTTTT. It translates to CASSEQGPPHTGELFF.

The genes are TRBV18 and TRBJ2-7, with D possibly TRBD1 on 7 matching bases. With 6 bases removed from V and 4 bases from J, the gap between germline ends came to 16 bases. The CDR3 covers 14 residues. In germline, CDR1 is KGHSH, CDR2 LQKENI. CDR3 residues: CASSPAGQFYEQYF. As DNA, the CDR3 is TGTGCCAGCTCCCCCGCGGGACAGTTTTACGAGCAGTACTTC.

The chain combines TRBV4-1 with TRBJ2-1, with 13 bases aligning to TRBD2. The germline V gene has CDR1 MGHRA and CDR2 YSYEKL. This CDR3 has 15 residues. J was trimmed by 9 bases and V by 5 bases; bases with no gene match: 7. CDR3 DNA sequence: TGCGCCAGCAGCTTTGGACTAGCGGGAGTGGGTGAGCAGTTCTTC. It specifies CASSFGLAGVGEQFF.

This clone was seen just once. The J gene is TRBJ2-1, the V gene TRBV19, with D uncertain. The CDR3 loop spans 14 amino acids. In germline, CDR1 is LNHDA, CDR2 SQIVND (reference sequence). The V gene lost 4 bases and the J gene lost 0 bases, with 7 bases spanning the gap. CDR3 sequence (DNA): TGTGCCAGTAGTAGGGTCAGCTCCTACAATGAGCAGTTCTTC. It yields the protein CASSRVSSYNEQFF. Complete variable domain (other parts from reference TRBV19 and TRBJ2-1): DGGITQSPKYLFRKEGQNVTLSCEQNLNHDAMYWYRQDPGQGLRLIYYSQIVNDFQKGDIAEGYSVSREKKESFPLTVTSAQKNPTAFYLCASSRVSSYNEQFFGPGTRLTVL.

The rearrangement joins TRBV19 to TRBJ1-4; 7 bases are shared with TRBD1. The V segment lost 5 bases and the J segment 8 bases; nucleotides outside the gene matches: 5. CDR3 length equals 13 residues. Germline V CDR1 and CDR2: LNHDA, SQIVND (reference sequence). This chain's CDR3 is CASSGPGQEKLFF. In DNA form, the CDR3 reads TGTGCCAGTAGTGGACCGGGACAGGAAAAACTGTTTTTT.

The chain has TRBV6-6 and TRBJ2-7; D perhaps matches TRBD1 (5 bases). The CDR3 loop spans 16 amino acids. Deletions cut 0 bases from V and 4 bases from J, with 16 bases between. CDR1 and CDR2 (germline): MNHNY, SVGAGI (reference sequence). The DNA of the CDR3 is TGTGCCAGCAGTTACTCCAGGGTTGGGTTCTTTTACGAGCAGTACTTC. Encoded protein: CASSYSRVGFFYEQYF.

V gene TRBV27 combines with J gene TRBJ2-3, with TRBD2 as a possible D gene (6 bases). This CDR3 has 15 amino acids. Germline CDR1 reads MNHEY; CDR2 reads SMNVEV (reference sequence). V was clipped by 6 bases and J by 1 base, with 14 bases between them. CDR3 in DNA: TGTGCCAGCAGGGACCCGGGACTCGGCACAGATACGCAGTATTTT. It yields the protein CASRDPGLGTDTQYF.

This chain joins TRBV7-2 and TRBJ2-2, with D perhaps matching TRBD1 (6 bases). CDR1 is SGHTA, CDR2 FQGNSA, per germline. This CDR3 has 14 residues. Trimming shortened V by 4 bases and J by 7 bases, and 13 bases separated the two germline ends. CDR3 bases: TGTGCCAGCAGCTCAAAACAGGGTTTCGGGGAGCTGTTTTTT. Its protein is CASSSKQGFGELFF.

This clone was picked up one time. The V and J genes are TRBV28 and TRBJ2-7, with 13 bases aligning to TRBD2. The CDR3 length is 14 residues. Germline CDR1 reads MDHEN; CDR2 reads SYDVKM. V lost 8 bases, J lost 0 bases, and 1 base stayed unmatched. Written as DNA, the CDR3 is TGTGCCAGCGGGACTAGCGGGACCTCCTACGAGCAGTACTTC. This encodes CASGTSGTSYEQYF.

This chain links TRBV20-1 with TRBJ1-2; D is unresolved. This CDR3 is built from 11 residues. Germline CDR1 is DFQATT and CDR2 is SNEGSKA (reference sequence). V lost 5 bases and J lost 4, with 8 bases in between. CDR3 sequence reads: CSASDPYGYTF. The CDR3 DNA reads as TGCAGTGCTTCCGATCCCTATGGCTACACCTTC.

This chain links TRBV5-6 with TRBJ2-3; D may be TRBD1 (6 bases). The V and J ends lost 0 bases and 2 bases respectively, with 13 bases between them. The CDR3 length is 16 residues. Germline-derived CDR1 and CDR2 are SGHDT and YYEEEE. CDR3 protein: CASSLGGGQNTDTQYF. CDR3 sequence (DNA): TGTGCCAGCAGCTTGGGTGGCGGACAGAACACAGATACGCAGTATTTT.

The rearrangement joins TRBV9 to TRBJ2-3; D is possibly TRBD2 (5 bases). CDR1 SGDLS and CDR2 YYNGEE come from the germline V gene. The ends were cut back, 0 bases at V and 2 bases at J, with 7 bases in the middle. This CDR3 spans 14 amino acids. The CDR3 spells CASSVGTSTDTQYF. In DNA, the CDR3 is TGTGCCAGCAGCGTAGGGACTTCCACAGATACGCAGTATTTT.

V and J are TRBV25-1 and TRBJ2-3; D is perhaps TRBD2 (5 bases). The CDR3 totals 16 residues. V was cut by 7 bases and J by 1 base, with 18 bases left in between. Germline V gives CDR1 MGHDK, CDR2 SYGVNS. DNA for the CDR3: TGTGCCAGCAATGGCGGGTCTGGAAGTGGCACAGATACGCAGTATTTT. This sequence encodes CASNGGSGSGTDTQYF.

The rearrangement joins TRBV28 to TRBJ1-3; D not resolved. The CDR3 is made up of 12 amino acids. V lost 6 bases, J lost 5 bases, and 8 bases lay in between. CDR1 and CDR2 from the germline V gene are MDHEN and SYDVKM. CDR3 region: CASRDTRNTIYF. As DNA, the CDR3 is TGTGCCAGCAGAGACACGCGAAACACCATATATTTT.

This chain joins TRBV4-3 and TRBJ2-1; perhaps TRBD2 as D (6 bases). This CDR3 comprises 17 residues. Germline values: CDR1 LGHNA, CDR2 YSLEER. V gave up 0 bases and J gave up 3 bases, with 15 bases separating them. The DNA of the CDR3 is TGCGCCAGCAGCCAAGATCTAGGAGGGATAAGCTACAATGAGCAGTTCTTC. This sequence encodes CASSQDLGGISYNEQFF.

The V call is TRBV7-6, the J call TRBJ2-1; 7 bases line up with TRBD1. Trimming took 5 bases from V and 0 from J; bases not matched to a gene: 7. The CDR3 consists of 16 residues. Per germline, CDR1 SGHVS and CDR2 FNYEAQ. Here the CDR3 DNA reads TGTGCCAGCAGCCTACCGGGACAGTCCTCCTACAATGAGCAGTTCTTC. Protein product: CASSLPGQSSYNEQFF.

The CDR3: CASSLVTSSYQETQYF. The CDR3 nucleotides are TGCGCCAGCAGCTTGGTTACTAGCAGTTACCAAGAGACCCAGTACTTC. The gene calls are TRBV5-1 and TRBJ2-5; possibly TRBD2 for D (6 bases). CDR3 length: 16 amino acids. Germline V lookup: CDR1 SGHRS, CDR2 YFSETQ. Trimming left V 0 bases short and J 0 bases short, with 12 bases between. Variable domain in full (rest from reference TRBV5-1 and TRBJ2-5): KAGVTQTPRYLIKTRGQQVTLSCSPISGHRSVSWYQQTPGQGLQFLFEYFSETQRNKGNFPGRFSGRQFSNSRSEMNVSTLELGDSALYLCASSLVTSSYQETQYFGPGTRLLVL.

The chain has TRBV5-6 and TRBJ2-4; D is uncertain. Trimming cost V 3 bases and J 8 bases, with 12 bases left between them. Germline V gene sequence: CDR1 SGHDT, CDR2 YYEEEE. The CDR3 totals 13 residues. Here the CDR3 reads CASSSRRADIQYF. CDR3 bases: TGTGCCAGCAGCTCTAGGCGCGCGGACATTCAGTACTTC.